This T cell receptor beta chain was captured by sequencing in a study of identical twins. Points from the study as a whole: Cross-sectional statistics underpinned the conclusions; the same donors were not followed. The presence of invariant MAIT and iNKT cells could partly confound analyses of zero-insertion sequences.

The length of the CDR3 is 15 residues. Germline V lookup: CDR1 LNHNV, CDR2 YYDKDF (reference sequence). Trimming pared 4 bases from V and 0 bases from J, leaving 9 bases between. TCRdb used MiXCR to reprocess the 5' RACE reads, holding one entry per CDR3 protein. Of 140,000 to 150,000 distinct CDR3 sequences listed, around 3.5% are singletons. This clonotype was observed at least ten times. Its antigen is unknown. Sequencing was carried out using memory T cells sorted from blood. This sequence joins TRBV15 and TRBJ1-4, with D hard to call. This clonotype was sampled from a man younger than 35 in good health. The CDR3 DNA follows: TGTGCCACCAGCAAAGATACTGCAACTAATGAAAAACTGTTTTTT. Protein product: CATSKDTATNEKLFF.